This entry concerns a single T cell receptor (beta chain). Its antigen is unknown. Germline loops: CDR1 MNHEY, CDR2 SMNVEV (reference sequence). The CDR3 contains 13 residues. V dropped 7 bases and J dropped 2 bases, with 9 bases sitting between them. The record originates from a study of identical twins. A universal primer site was added by template switching, and unique molecular identifiers were carried by the cDNA. Each CDR3 protein gets one entry after TCRdb re-called the 5' RACE reads with MiXCR. This sample has about 890,000 distinct CDR3 sequences, with roughly 12% found just once. General study results and limits: Reduced insertions were recorded for abundant cord blood beta clonotypes, with no such pattern in memory repertoires.

These data were also reused for a study on yellow fever vaccine responses in identical twins. As that report states: Vaccine T cell responses of twins reportedly seemed partly convergent and partly personalized.

Input material: PBMCs. This TCR was sampled from a young woman in good health. The V and J genes are TRBV27 and TRBJ1-5; a weak D match, TRBD1 (5 bases). CDR3 DNA: TGTGCCAGCATGGGGCAGGGCAATCAGCCCCAGCATTTT. Its translation: CASMGQGNQPQHF.